The 7 T cell receptor beta chains below all came from one sample that was sequenced in a study of cytomegalovirus exposure and HLA in healthy donors. The data were produced by immunoSEQ multiplex PCR, yet TCRdb's version contains in-frame clones alone and is incomplete. The repertoire holds 110,000 or so clones, with approximately 86% as singletons. The material sequenced was PBMCs. The receptors derive from a young man in good health and CMV-seropositive.

The V gene is TRBV18, the J gene TRBJ1-1; the D gene is possibly TRBD1 (6 bases). V was shortened by 2 bases and J by 4 bases, with 17 bases between the two germline ends. The CDR3 covers 16 residues. Germline lookup yields CDR1 KGHSH and CDR2 LQKENI. As DNA, the CDR3 is TGTGCCAGCTCACCAAGACAGGCGACCGTGGGCACTGAAGCTTTCTTT. Translation: CASSPRQATVGTEAFF.

The chain employs TRBV19 and TRBJ2-1; 11 positions agree with TRBD2. There are 16 residues in the CDR3. Per germline, CDR1 LNHDA and CDR2 SQIVND (reference sequence). V was clipped by 3 bases and J by 8 bases; unmatched bases: 9. The DNA of the CDR3 is TGTGCCAGTAGTATTTTAGCGGGGGGGCCTATCGATGAGCAGTTCTTC. Protein product: CASSILAGGPIDEQFF.

DNA for the CDR3: TGTGCCAGCAGTACGACAGGGGTCGGGGAGCTGTTTTTT. This sequence encodes CASSTTGVGELFF. The chain carries TRBV6-6 and TRBJ2-2; 8 bases match TRBD1. Trimming took 5 bases from V and 7 from J; bases not matched to a gene: 3. The CDR3 is 13 amino acids. Germline values: CDR1 MNHNY, CDR2 SVGAGI (reference sequence).

This rearrangement joins TRBV30 to TRBJ1-3; D is uncertain. CDR1 is GTSNPN, CDR2 SVGIG, per germline (reference sequence). The V end lost 1 base, the J end lost 4 bases, and 11 bases lay between the germline ends. The CDR3 is 14 amino acids. CDR3: CAWSARGSGNTIYF. Here the CDR3 DNA reads TGTGCCTGGAGTGCCCGGGGATCCGGAAACACCATATATTTT. Full variable domain (missing parts from reference TRBV30 and TRBJ1-3): SQTIHQWPATLVQPVGSPLSLECTVEGTSNPNLYWYRQAAGRGLQLLFYSVGIGQISSEVPQNLSASRPQDRQFILSSKKLLLSDSGFYLCAWSARGSGNTIYFGEGSWLTVV.

This chain connects TRBV7-9 to TRBJ1-2, with D possibly TRBD1 on 5 matching bases. Germline V lookup: CDR1 SEHNR, CDR2 FQNEAQ (reference sequence). Trimming shortened V by 5 bases and J by 0 bases, and 13 bases separated the two germline ends. The CDR3 is 15 residues long. The CDR3 spells CASSPEGAANYGYTF. CDR3 bases: TGTGCCAGCAGCCCCGAAGGGGCTGCTAACTATGGCTACACCTTC.

The chain carries TRBV5-6 and TRBJ1-2; D may be TRBD1 (6 bases). Per the germline V gene, CDR1 is SGHDT and CDR2 is YYEEEE. Trimming took off 2 bases at V and 5 bases at J, with 13 bases between the two ends. The CDR3 has 14 amino acids. The CDR3 sequence: CASSFMGAGYGYTF. The CDR3 DNA reads as TGTGCCAGCAGCTTTATGGGGGCCGGTTATGGCTACACCTTC.

The genes are TRBV20-1 and TRBJ2-3; TRBD2 might be the D (5 bases). CDR1 and CDR2 from the germline V gene are DFQATT and SNEGSKA (reference sequence). The CDR3 has 11 residues. The germline V and J ends were trimmed by 7 bases and 2 bases, with 7 bases remaining between them. CDR3: CSERITDTQYF. CDR3 DNA sequence: TGCAGTGAGCGGATCACAGATACGCAGTATTTT.